This T cell receptor (beta chain) was identified during a study of blood T cell repertoires in COVID-19. Study overall: The cDNA or gDNA used as material had been derived from T cells, B-cell-depleted T cells, or PBMCs.

Clones were sequenced by immunoSEQ multiplex PCR, and TCRdb holds only the in-frame ones, with some missing. Here the sample spans more than 100,000 clones, around 87% being singletons. Germline V CDR1 and CDR2: SGHRS, YFSETQ. J was trimmed by 8 bases and V by 1 base; bases with no gene match: 7. This CDR3 comprises 15 residues. The chain is built from TRBV5-1 and TRBJ1-4, with 8 bases matching TRBD1. This TCR was recovered from a woman in her seventies with acute or convalescent COVID-19. The sample taken for sequencing was peripheral blood. Here the CDR3 reads CASSLNTGGREKLFF. In DNA form, the CDR3 reads TGCGCCAGCAGCTTGAATACAGGGGGACGAGAAAAACTGTTTTTT.